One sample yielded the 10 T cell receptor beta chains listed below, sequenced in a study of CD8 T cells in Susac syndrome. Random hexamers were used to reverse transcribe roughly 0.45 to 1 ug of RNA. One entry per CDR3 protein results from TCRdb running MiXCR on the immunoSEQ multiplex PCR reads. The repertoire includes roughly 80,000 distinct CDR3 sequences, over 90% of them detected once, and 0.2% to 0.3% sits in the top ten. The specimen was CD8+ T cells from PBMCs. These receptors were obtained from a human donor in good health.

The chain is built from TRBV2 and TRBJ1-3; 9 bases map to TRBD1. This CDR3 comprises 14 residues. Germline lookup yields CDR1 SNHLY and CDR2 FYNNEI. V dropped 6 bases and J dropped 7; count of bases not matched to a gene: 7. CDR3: CASREVDRGNTIYF. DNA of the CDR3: TGTGCCAGCAGAGAGGTCGACAGGGGGAACACCATATATTTT.

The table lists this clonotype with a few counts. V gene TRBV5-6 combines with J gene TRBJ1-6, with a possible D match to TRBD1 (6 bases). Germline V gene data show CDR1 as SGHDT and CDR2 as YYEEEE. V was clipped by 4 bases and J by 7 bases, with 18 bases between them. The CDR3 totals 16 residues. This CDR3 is CASSHIRQADNSPLHF. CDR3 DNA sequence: TGTGCCAGCAGCCACATCAGACAGGCTGACAATTCACCCCTCCACTTT.

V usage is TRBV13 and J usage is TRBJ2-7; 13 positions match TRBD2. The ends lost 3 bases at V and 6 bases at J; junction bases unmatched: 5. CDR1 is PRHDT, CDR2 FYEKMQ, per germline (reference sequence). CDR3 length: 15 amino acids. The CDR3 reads CASSLTSGGPSEQYF. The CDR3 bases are TGTGCCAGCAGCTTGACTAGCGGGGGGCCATCCGAGCAGTACTTC.

The CDR3 spells CASSFDGTHNEQFF. CDR3 DNA sequence: TGTGCCAGCAGCTTCGATGGGACCCACAATGAGCAGTTCTTC. The genes are TRBV7-2 and TRBJ2-1; D could derive from TRBD1 or TRBD2 (5 bases each). The germline gives CDR1 SGHTA, CDR2 FQGNSA. V was pared by 3 bases and J by 5 bases, with 11 bases between. The CDR3 covers 14 residues. Combining the CDR3 with reference TRBV7-2 and TRBJ2-1 gives the whole variable domain GAGVSQSPSNKVTEKGKDVELRCDPISGHTALYWYRQSLGQGLEFLIYFQGNSAPDKSGLPSDRFSAERTGGSVSTLTIQRTQQEDSAVYLCASSFDGTHNEQFFGPGTRLTVL.

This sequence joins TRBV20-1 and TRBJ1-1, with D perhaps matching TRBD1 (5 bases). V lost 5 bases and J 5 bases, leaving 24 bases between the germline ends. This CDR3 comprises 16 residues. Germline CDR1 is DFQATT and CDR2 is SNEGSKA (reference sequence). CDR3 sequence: CSASGLLVWGETEAFF. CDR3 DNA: TGCAGTGCTTCAGGGCTCTTAGTCTGGGGGGAGACTGAAGCTTTCTTT.

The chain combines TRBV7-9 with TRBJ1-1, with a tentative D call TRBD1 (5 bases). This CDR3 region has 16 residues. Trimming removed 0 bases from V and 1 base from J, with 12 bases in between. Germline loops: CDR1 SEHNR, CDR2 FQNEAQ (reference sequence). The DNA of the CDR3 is TGTGCCAGCAGCTTAGCCCCAGGGAGGGCGAACACTGAAGCTTTCTTT. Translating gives CASSLAPGRANTEAFF.

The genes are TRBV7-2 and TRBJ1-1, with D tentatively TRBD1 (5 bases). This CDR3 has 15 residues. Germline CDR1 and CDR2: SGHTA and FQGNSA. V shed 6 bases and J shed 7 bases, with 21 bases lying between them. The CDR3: CASRLSHWGSGEAFF. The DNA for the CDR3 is TGTGCCAGCAGACTATCGCATTGGGGGTCTGGTGAAGCTTTCTTT.

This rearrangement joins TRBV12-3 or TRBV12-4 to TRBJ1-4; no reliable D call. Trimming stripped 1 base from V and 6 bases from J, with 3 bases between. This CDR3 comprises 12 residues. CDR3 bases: TGTGCCAGCAGTTTAGGGCATGAAAAACTGTTTTTT. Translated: CASSLGHEKLFF.

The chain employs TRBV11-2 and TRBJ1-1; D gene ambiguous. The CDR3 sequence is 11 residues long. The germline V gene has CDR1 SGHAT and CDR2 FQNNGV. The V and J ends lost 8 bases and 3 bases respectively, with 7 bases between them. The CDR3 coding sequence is TGTGCCAGCGCCCTAGACACTGAAGCTTTCTTT. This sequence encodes CASALDTEAFF.

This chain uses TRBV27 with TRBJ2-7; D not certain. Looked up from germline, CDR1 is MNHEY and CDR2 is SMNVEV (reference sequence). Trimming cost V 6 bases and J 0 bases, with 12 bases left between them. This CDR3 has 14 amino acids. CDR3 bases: TGTGCCAGCAGGCCCAGACCGGGCTCCTACGAGCAGTACTTC. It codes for CASRPRPGSYEQYF.